This T cell receptor (beta chain) originates from a study of CD8 T cells in Susac syndrome. Whole-study findings and limits: As acknowledged by the study, its TCR sequencing and HLA analysis included a relatively small number of individuals.

After extraction with the RNeasy kit, 0.5 to 1 ug of the RNA was reverse transcribed using random hexamers. The immunoSEQ assay covered 54 Vbeta and 13 Jbeta segments for CDR3. MiXCR, run by TCRdb on the immunoSEQ multiplex PCR reads, gives a single entry per CDR3 protein. The sample contains 200,000 to 250,000 distinct CDR3 sequences, about 96% of which appear only once. TCR beta sequences were obtained from blood CD8+ and CD4+ T cells. In contrast to the negatively isolated CD8+ and CD4+ T cells, TEMRA cells were FACS-enriched. Concerning this clonotype: No antigen is known for it.

The CDR3 is 11 amino acids. V was cut by 4 bases and J by 9 bases, with 10 bases left in between. Per the germline V gene, CDR1 is ENHRY and CDR2 is SYGVKD. The receptor was derived from a human donor with multiple sclerosis. The gene calls are TRBV10-3 and TRBJ2-7, with D possibly TRBD2 on 6 matching bases. The sample comprised CD4+ T cells from PBMCs. CDR3 in DNA: TGTGCCATCAGTGTCTTGGGAGGGCAGTACTTC. Amino acid sequence: CAISVLGGQYF.